The 25 T cell receptor beta chains presented below share a single source sample, sequenced in a study of CD8+ T cells in alopecia areata. Treatment denoted: oral pan-JAK inhibitor, 5-10 mg twice daily. Isolated RNA was reverse transcribed into cDNA used as the sequencing template. Only in-frame clones appear in the TCRdb table, and some are missing; sequencing was by immunoSEQ multiplex PCR. The sample has 270,000 or so clones, about 62% seen once. The material sequenced was CD4+ T cells sorted from blood, taken at week 24, from a patient treated with tofacitinib. These receptors were collected from a human donor with alopecia areata.

This chain joins TRBV10-3 and TRBJ1-1, with D uncertain. Trimming pared 8 bases from V and 1 base from J, leaving 8 bases between. CDR1 is ENHRY and CDR2 is SYGVKD in the germline V gene. The length of the CDR3 is 12 residues. The CDR3 DNA is TGTGCCATCGGCTCACCGAACACTGAAGCTTTCTTT. Residues: CAIGSPNTEAFF.

The chain carries TRBV28 and TRBJ2-5; 9 bases fit TRBD2. CDR3 length: 15 residues. The V segment lost 8 bases and the J segment 4 bases; nucleotides outside the gene matches: 11. The germline V gene has CDR1 MDHEN and CDR2 SYDVKM. In nucleotides, the CDR3 is TGTGCCAGCGATCCCAGCGGGGGGCCCTCAGAGACCCAGTACTTC. This sequence encodes CASDPSGGPSETQYF.

For this clone: This CDR3 is also generated by other DNA sequences in the sample. V is TRBV29-1 and J is TRBJ2-2, with a weak D call TRBD1 (6 bases). The CDR3 sequence is 12 residues long. Germline CDR1 reads SQVTM; CDR2 reads ANQGSEA. Between the trimmed V and J ends, which lost 6 bases and 5 bases, there was a span of 10 bases. CDR3 protein: CSVSRGTGELFF. Written as DNA, the CDR3 is TGCAGCGTGAGCAGGGGTACCGGGGAGCTGTTTTTT.

The J gene is TRBJ2-7, the V gene TRBV30; TRBD1 or TRBD2 may be the D gene (5 bases each). Germline values: CDR1 GTSNPN, CDR2 SVGIG (reference sequence). CDR3 length equals 12 residues. Trimming pared 5 bases from V and 7 bases from J, leaving 15 bases between. The DNA of the CDR3 is TGTGCCTGGCGGGACCTCGCCAAGGAGCAGTACTTC. Amino acid sequence: CAWRDLAKEQYF.

This sequence joins TRBV28 and TRBJ1-3, with a weak D call TRBD1 (6 bases). The CDR3 totals 13 residues. Germline CDR1 is MDHEN and CDR2 is SYDVKM. The germline V and J ends were trimmed by 2 bases and 5 bases, with 7 bases remaining between them. This chain's CDR3 is CASSLGGRNTIYF. The CDR3 nucleotides read TGTGCCAGCAGTTTAGGGGGCAGAAACACCATATATTTT.

Only one count was recorded for this clone. The V and J genes are TRBV4-3 and TRBJ2-3, with TRBD2 matching over 10 bases. The V gene end was trimmed by 0 bases and the J gene end by 5 bases; junction bases not matched to a gene: 8. The CDR3 sequence is 17 residues long. The germline CDR1 and CDR2 sequences are LGHNA and YSLEER. CDR3 DNA sequence: TGCGCCAGCAGCCAAGAATCCAGCGGGGGGGCCAGAGATACGCAGTATTTT. Translated, it gives CASSQESSGGARDTQYF.

The V and J genes are TRBV2 and TRBJ1-5, with a tentative D call TRBD1 (6 bases). Germline V gene data show CDR1 as SNHLY and CDR2 as FYNNEI. This CDR3 has 13 residues. The V end lost 11 bases, the J end lost 2 bases, and 13 bases lay between the germline ends. For the CDR3, the DNA is TGTGCCGCTCGGGGGGCCGGCAATCAGCCCCAGCATTTT. It encodes CAARGAGNQPQHF.

This clone showed up just a few times. J is TRBJ2-7 and V is TRBV28, with 7 bases identical to TRBD2. This CDR3 contains 14 residues. After removal of 6 bases from V and 3 bases from J, the junction contained 8 bases not matched to a gene. The V gene's germline CDR1 is MDHEN and CDR2 SYDVKM. CDR3 residues: CASRSSGVSYEQYF. The CDR3 DNA reads TGTGCCAGCAGGTCGAGCGGGGTCAGCTACGAGCAGTACTTC. Using reference TRBV28 and TRBJ2-7 for the parts outside the CDR3, the full variable domain is DVKVTQSSRYLVKRTGEKVFLECVQDMDHENMFWYRQDPGLGLRLIYFSYDVKMKEKGDIPEGYSVSREKKERFSLILESASTNQTSMYLCASRSSGVSYEQYFGPGTRLTVT.

The chain joins TRBV5-6 to TRBJ2-7; D gene ambiguous. Between the trimmed V and J ends, which lost 4 bases and 3 bases, there was a span of 5 bases. CDR1 is SGHDT, CDR2 YYEEEE, per germline. CDR3 length: 11 amino acids. In DNA form, the CDR3 reads TGTGCCAGCAGCCGCTACTACGAGCAGTACTTC. Encoded protein: CASSRYYEQYF.

This chain connects TRBV29-1 to TRBJ2-7; TRBD1 is a possible D gene (5 bases). V lost 7 bases and J lost 2, with 15 bases in between. Germline CDR1 SQVTM, CDR2 ANQGSEA. The CDR3 runs to 13 residues. The CDR3, as DNA: TGCAGCGCTCAAACTCAGGGTGCCTACGAGCAGTACTTC. Residues: CSAQTQGAYEQYF.

As to this clone: A single base separates this from a much larger clone, so it may be a read error. The chain uses TRBV11-2 and TRBJ2-5; D not resolved. The CDR3 extends over 11 amino acids. CDR1 and CDR2 from the germline V gene are SGHAT and FQNNGV. V lost 0 bases and J lost 4, with 0 bases in between. CDR3 DNA sequence: TGTGCCAGCAGCTTAGAAGAGACCCAGTACTTC. Translating gives CASSLEETQYF.

V is TRBV11-2 and J is TRBJ2-7, with 7 nucleotides matching TRBD1. Germline values: CDR1 SGHAT, CDR2 FQNNGV. V lost 1 base and J lost 2; bases outside the gene matches: 11. The CDR3 runs 17 residues. In DNA, the CDR3 is TGTGCCAGCAGCTTAGTTGGCCCGACAGGGTTTACCTACGAGCAGTACTTC. This gives the protein CASSLVGPTGFTYEQYF.

The V gene is TRBV19, the J gene TRBJ2-3; a possible D gene is TRBD2 (6 bases). The CDR3 is 18 residues long. The germline V gene encodes CDR1 LNHDA and CDR2 SQIVND (reference sequence). Trimming removed 6 bases at V and 0 bases at J, with 22 bases between. The CDR3 DNA sequence: TGTGCCAGTAGAACCGCGGGACCTAAAAGGGGTAGCACAGATACGCAGTATTTT. Translation gives CASRTAGPKRGSTDTQYF.

The rearrangement links TRBV7-3 to TRBJ2-6; unclear D gene. Per the germline V gene, CDR1 is SGHTA and CDR2 is FQGTGA. Trimming took off 1 base at V and 2 bases at J, with 9 bases between the two ends. The CDR3 has 16 residues. Here the CDR3 DNA reads TGTGCCAGCAGCTTAAGTGCAATCCCTGGGGCCAACGTCCTGACTTTC. The encoded protein is CASSLSAIPGANVLTF.

This clone was found a few times. V is TRBV28 and J is TRBJ2-7, with D perhaps matching TRBD2 (6 bases). This CDR3 is built from 13 residues. V was cut by 8 bases and J by 1 base, with 12 bases left in between. Germline V gene lookup returns CDR1 MDHEN and CDR2 SYDVKM. CDR3 sequence: CASGTLLSYEQYF. In DNA form, the CDR3 reads TGTGCCAGCGGGACTCTCCTTTCCTACGAGCAGTACTTC.

The genes are TRBV5-1 and TRBJ2-7; D perhaps matches TRBD1 (5 bases). Germline V gives CDR1 SGHRS, CDR2 YFSETQ. V was cut by 0 bases and J by 5 bases, with 15 bases left in between. CDR3 size: 15 residues. The CDR3 is CASSLADSPVNEQYF. The CDR3 DNA sequence: TGCGCCAGCAGCTTGGCCGACAGTCCGGTAAACGAGCAGTACTTC. Complete variable domain (other parts from reference TRBV5-1 and TRBJ2-7): KAGVTQTPRYLIKTRGQQVTLSCSPISGHRSVSWYQQTPGQGLQFLFEYFSETQRNKGNFPGRFSGRQFSNSRSEMNVSTLELGDSALYLCASSLADSPVNEQYFGPGTRLTVT.

The chain links TRBV6-5 to TRBJ1-1; D remains unclear. Trimming shortened V by 2 bases and J by 10 bases, and 17 bases separated the two germline ends. The germline CDR1 and CDR2 sequences are MNHEY and SVGAGI. The CDR3 is made up of 14 amino acids. The CDR3 region is CASSYGEAIRPAFF. The CDR3 DNA is TGTGCCAGCAGTTACGGGGAGGCGATACGTCCAGCTTTCTTT.

V gene TRBV7-9 combines with J gene TRBJ2-5, with D uncertain. The CDR3 spans 13 residues. Trimming stripped 1 base from V and 4 bases from J, with 7 bases between. Per the germline V gene, CDR1 is SEHNR and CDR2 is FQNEAQ (reference sequence). The CDR3 loop reads CASSLVGAETQYF. The CDR3 nucleotides read TGTGCCAGCAGCTTAGTCGGAGCAGAGACCCAGTACTTC.

The J gene is TRBJ1-2, the V gene TRBV18; D gene ambiguous. Trimming shortened V by 3 bases and J by 4 bases, and 15 bases separated the two germline ends. The CDR3 spans 15 residues. CDR1 is KGHSH, CDR2 LQKENI, per germline. CDR3 in amino acids: CASSPIVLASYGYTF. The CDR3 DNA reads TGTGCCAGCTCACCCATCGTGTTGGCTTCCTATGGCTACACCTTC.

The rearrangement links TRBV28 to TRBJ2-5; perhaps D is TRBD1 or TRBD2 (5 bases each). V was trimmed by 6 bases and J by 5 bases, leaving 16 bases between them. The CDR3 covers 14 residues. CDR1 is MDHEN and CDR2 is SYDVKM in the germline V gene. CDR3 nucleotides: TGTGCCAGCAGCTGGACTGGGGCACGGGAGACCCAGTACTTC. This translates into CASSWTGARETQYF.

The chain has TRBV5-4 and TRBJ2-5; TRBD1 is a possible D gene (6 bases). The germline V and J ends were trimmed by 1 base and 5 bases, with 15 bases remaining between them. Germline V lookup: CDR1 SGHNT, CDR2 YYREEE (reference sequence). The CDR3 consists of 15 residues. The CDR3 DNA reads TGTGCCAGCAGCTTGATCACAGGGTCGGAGGAGACCCAGTACTTC. Protein: CASSLITGSEETQYF.

The CDR3 DNA is TGTGCCAGCAGCTTGTCCAGGGAAGGGTACGAGCAGTACTTC. The encoded protein is CASSLSREGYEQYF. This sequence joins TRBV7-9 and TRBJ2-7; D perhaps matches TRBD1 (5 bases). Trimming removed 3 bases from V and 4 bases from J, with 13 bases in between. This CDR3 has 14 amino acids. Looked up from germline, CDR1 is SEHNR and CDR2 is FQNEAQ (reference sequence). Looking up the rest from reference TRBV7-9 and TRBJ2-7 gives the full variable domain: DTGVSQNPRHKITKRGQNVTFRCDPISEHNRLYWYRQTLGQGPEFLTYFQNEAQLEKSRLLSDRFSAERPKGSFSTLEIQRTEQGDSAMYLCASSLSREGYEQYFGPGTRLTVT.

V is TRBV6-5 and J is TRBJ2-5; D is uncertain. CDR3 length equals 13 residues. Per germline, CDR1 MNHEY and CDR2 SVGAGI. Trimming left V 6 bases short and J 2 bases short, with 10 bases between. In DNA, the CDR3 is TGTGCCAGCAGATCGCCACCACAAGAGACCCAGTACTTC. Translated: CASRSPPQETQYF.

The table lists this clone with a few counts. The chain employs TRBV14 and TRBJ1-3; D is undetermined. V was cut by 2 bases and J by 0 bases, with 2 bases left in between. CDR3 size: 13 residues. The V gene's germline CDR1 is SGHDN and CDR2 FVKESK. The CDR3 nucleotides read TGTGCCAGCAGCCAAACCTCTGGAAACACCATATATTTT. It codes for CASSQTSGNTIYF.

This clone appeared a few times. The chain carries TRBV5-6 and TRBJ1-1; 8 bases are shared with TRBD1. CDR3 length equals 15 residues. V trimming: 0 bases; J trimming: 5 bases; junction bases outside the gene matches: 6. Per germline, CDR1 SGHDT and CDR2 YYEEEE. As DNA, the CDR3 is TGTGCCAGCAGCTTGGAGAGGACAGGGCGGACTGAAGCTTTCTTT. Translated, it gives CASSLERTGRTEAFF.